The next 17 T cell receptor beta chains were all read from a single sample in a study of T-cell memory formation after mild COVID-19. TCRdb re-analysed the 5' RACE reads in MiXCR, keeping a single row per CDR3 protein. The table has 250,000 to 350,000 distinct CDR3 sequences, approximately 19% seen once; the top ten hold under 25%. Sequencing used PBMCs or a T cell subset sorted from them (not recorded which). The receptor set was obtained from a man younger than 30 who had mild COVID-19 (a few samples of this study predate the infection). Cell type and time point are not known.

The rearrangement joins TRBV12-3 or TRBV12-4 to TRBJ1-6; tentatively, D is TRBD1 (6 bases). V was clipped by 7 bases and J by 7 bases, with 14 bases between them. This CDR3 is built from 14 residues. The CDR3 here is CASTPGARNSPLHF. DNA of the CDR3: TGTGCCAGCACACCGGGGGCCCGGAATTCACCCCTCCACTTT.

This chain links TRBV18 with TRBJ1-1; no definite D call. Germline CDR1 and CDR2: KGHSH and LQKENI. Trimming cost V 2 bases and J 5 bases, with 15 bases left between them. The CDR3 loop spans 15 amino acids. CDR3 sequence (DNA): TGTGCCAGCTCACCATTTCCCGGATCCCGGACTGAAGCTTTCTTT. Translated: CASSPFPGSRTEAFF.

This clonotype came up a few times. The chain carries TRBV4-2 and TRBJ2-3; TRBD2 aligns across 11 bases. Germline V gives CDR1 LGHNA, CDR2 YNFKEQ. The trim removed 2 bases at V and 1 base at J, leaving 5 bases unmatched. The CDR3 runs 17 residues. The CDR3 region is CASSQSDSGGGTDTQYF. The CDR3 region has the DNA TGTGCCAGCAGCCAAAGTGATAGCGGGGGGGGCACAGATACGCAGTATTTT.

The CDR3 nucleotides are TGTGCCAGCAGCCAAGATATCGCGGCAGGGGACACTGAAGCTTTCTTT. It specifies CASSQDIAAGDTEAFF. The genes are TRBV4-2 and TRBJ1-1, with D possibly matching TRBD1 (6 bases). Germline CDR1 reads LGHNA; CDR2 reads YNFKEQ. This CDR3 has 16 amino acids. Trimming removed 0 bases at V and 3 bases at J, with 14 bases between.

Only a few counts were recorded for this clonotype. The chain links TRBV12-3 or TRBV12-4 to TRBJ2-3, with D unresolved. V lost 7 bases, J lost 0 bases, and 14 bases lay in between. The CDR3 spans 15 residues. The CDR3 nucleotides read TGTGCCAGCAAAGTAAAGGCCTCTAGCACAGATACGCAGTATTTT. The encoded protein is CASKVKASSTDTQYF.

The chain combines TRBV4-3 with TRBJ2-1; TRBD2 matches 11 bases. The CDR3 length is 17 residues. The germline V gene has CDR1 LGHNA and CDR2 YSLEER. The V segment lost 0 bases and the J segment 4 bases; nucleotides outside the gene matches: 5. The chain's CDR3 is CASSQDLGTSGYNEQFF. The CDR3 nucleotides are TGCGCCAGCAGCCAAGATCTGGGGACTAGCGGTTACAATGAGCAGTTCTTC.

The sample holds a few counts of this clonotype. The V call is TRBV4-1, the J call TRBJ1-4, with D unresolved. V dropped 6 bases and J dropped 8 bases, with 13 bases sitting between them. CDR1 is MGHRA, CDR2 YSYEKL, per germline. The CDR3 extends over 13 amino acids. In DNA form, the CDR3 reads TGCGCCAGCAGGGTCGTGGGATTGGAAAAACTGTTTTTT. The encoded protein is CASRVVGLEKLFF.

This clonotype was counted between two and nine times. The rearrangement uses TRBV5-5 and TRBJ2-5, with unresolved D. The CDR3 contains 14 residues. Trimming shortened V by 7 bases and J by 2 bases, and 15 bases separated the two germline ends. The germline V gene encodes CDR1 SGHKS and CDR2 YYEKEE (reference sequence). The CDR3 protein is CASGPAGPQETQYF. The DNA of the CDR3 is TGTGCCAGCGGACCTGCCGGGCCTCAAGAGACCCAGTACTTC.

This clonotype was recorded at least ten times. CDR3 nucleotides: TGTGCCAGCAGCTTAGGGGGGTACCAAGAGACCCAGTACTTC. This codes for CASSLGGYQETQYF. The chain links TRBV7-2 to TRBJ2-5; D tentatively fits TRBD1 or TRBD2 (5 bases each). This CDR3 is 14 amino acids long. Trimming cost V 1 base and J 0 bases, with 6 bases left between them. Germline assignment: CDR1 SGHTA and CDR2 FQGNSA.

Ten or more counts support this clonotype. This rearrangement joins TRBV7-2 to TRBJ2-7; D gene ambiguous. The CDR3 contains 11 residues. Per the germline V gene, CDR1 is SGHTA and CDR2 is FQGNSA. Trimming removed 2 bases from V and 2 bases from J, with 1 base in between. Here the CDR3 reads CASSLTYEQYF. CDR3 sequence (DNA): TGTGCCAGCAGCTTAACCTACGAGCAGTACTTC.

The V gene is TRBV4-3, the J gene TRBJ2-7, with TRBD1 matching over 9 bases. Germline lookup yields CDR1 LGHNA and CDR2 YSLEER. The CDR3 is made up of 15 amino acids. Trimming at V came to 0 bases and at J to 2 bases, leaving 2 bases not matched to a gene. CDR3 sequence: CASSQERQGAYEQYF. CDR3 DNA: TGCGCCAGCAGCCAAGAGAGACAGGGGGCCTACGAGCAGTACTTC.

The gene calls are TRBV6-2 or TRBV6-3 and TRBJ2-5; D remains ambiguous. Trimming took off 5 bases at V and 1 base at J, with 11 bases between the two ends. This CDR3 spans 14 amino acids. Germline V gene sequence: CDR1 MNHEY, CDR2 SVGEGT. CDR3 protein: CASSRRAVQETQYF. CDR3 coding DNA: TGTGCCAGCAGTCGTCGGGCCGTCCAAGAGACCCAGTACTTC.

This clonotype was found a few times. V usage is TRBV2 and J usage is TRBJ2-7; D unclear. Looked up from germline, CDR1 is SNHLY and CDR2 is FYNNEI. Trimming removed 7 bases from V and 2 bases from J, with 12 bases in between. The length of the CDR3 is 13 residues. CDR3 amino acids: CASNVNGAYEQYF. Here the CDR3 DNA reads TGTGCCAGCAATGTAAACGGAGCCTACGAGCAGTACTTC. Complete variable domain (other parts from reference TRBV2 and TRBJ2-7): EPEVTQTPSHQVTQMGQEVILRCVPISNHLYFYWYRQILGQKVEFLVSFYNNEISEKSEIFDDQFSVERPDGSNFTLKIRSTKLEDSAMYFCASNVNGAYEQYFGPGTRLTVT.

The chain uses TRBV7-9 and TRBJ2-1; perhaps TRBD2 as D (6 bases). CDR3 length: 15 residues. V was shortened by 5 bases and J by 10 bases, with 21 bases between the two germline ends. The germline CDR1 and CDR2 sequences are SEHNR and FQNEAQ (reference sequence). CDR3 nucleotide sequence: TGTGCCAGCAGCCCTCCTTTTGGAGGGTCCGGGGAGCAGTTCTTC. The encoded protein is CASSPPFGGSGEQFF.

This clonotype turned up a few times. The chain uses TRBV29-1 and TRBJ1-1; tentative D call: TRBD1 (5 bases). The CDR3 totals 11 residues. The germline CDR1 and CDR2 sequences are SQVTM and ANQGSEA. CDR3 bases: TGCACCAGTGACAGGAACACTGAAGCTTTCTTT. It translates to CTSDRNTEAFF.

The chain uses TRBV4-1 and TRBJ2-1; D is tentatively TRBD1 or TRBD2 (6 bases each). The V end lost 2 bases, the J end lost 5 bases, and 19 bases lay between the germline ends. The CDR3 totals 17 residues. Per the germline V gene, CDR1 is MGHRA and CDR2 is YSYEKL. The CDR3, as DNA: TGCGCCAGCAGCCAACGGATGGGGGGCCTAGAGGACAATGAGCAGTTCTTC. It encodes CASSQRMGGLEDNEQFF.

The chain has TRBV24-1 and TRBJ2-2; 9 bases agree with TRBD1. J was trimmed by 4 bases and V by 5 bases; bases with no gene match: 4. This CDR3 has 15 residues. Germline values: CDR1 KGHDR, CDR2 SFDVKD. The CDR3 DNA reads as TGTGCCACCAGTGCACAGGGGGCGGGCACCGGGGAGCTGTTTTTT. The encoded protein is CATSAQGAGTGELFF.